A selection of T cell receptor beta chains follows, all from one sample in a study of patients and donors after allogeneic stem cell transplantation. MiXCR was run by TCRdb on the RT-PCR reads, yielding one entry per CDR3 protein. The top ten clones hold about 25% of a sample with 150,000 to 200,000 distinct CDR3 sequences, roughly 22% of them seen once. Sequenced material: blood, either unsorted or a sorted T cell fraction (not recorded which). These receptors came from a human donor who was either an allogeneic HSCT recipient or a stem cell or donor lymphocyte infusion donor (not recorded which). It is not recorded whose cells these are; they may come from a transplant donor. CDR3s include the opening cysteine and the closing phenylalanine or tryptophan. Fields, in order: J gene, clone size, V gene, D gene, CDR3 protein, CDR3 DNA. D genes are given only for firm matches. Clone size is stated in some rows and not others, as once, few, many or a class when expanded.

J: TRBJ1-2; size: few; V: TRBV28; D: -; CDR3: CASSPPGIVYGYTF; DNA: TGTGCCAGCAGTCCCCCTGGCATCGTCTATGGCTACACCTTC
J: TRBJ1-6; size: -; V: TRBV5-1; D: TRBD1; CDR3: CASSLGDRAGSPLHF; DNA: TGCGCCAGCAGCTTGGGGGACAGGGCAGGCTCACCCCTCCACTTT
J: TRBJ2-1; size: -; V: TRBV4-1; D: -; CDR3: CASSQEWTLVNEQFF; DNA: TGCGCCAGCAGCCAAGAATGGACGTTGGTGAATGAGCAGTTCTTC
J: TRBJ2-2; size: -; V: TRBV15; D: -; CDR3: CATSRDHGQTNTGELFF; DNA: TGTGCCACCAGCAGAGATCACGGACAAACGAACACCGGGGAGCTGTTTTTT
J: TRBJ1-4; size: few; V: TRBV10-3; D: -; CDR3: CAITKHPSPAPNEKLFF; DNA: TGTGCCATCACCAAACATCCTTCACCGGCGCCTAATGAAAAACTGTTTTTT
J: TRBJ2-1; size: -; V: TRBV12-3/TRBV12-4; D: TRBD2; CDR3: CASSLGLAGFLFVNNEQFF; DNA: TGTGCCAGCAGTTTAGGTCTAGCGGGGTTCTTATTCGTCAACAATGAGCAGTTCTTC
J: TRBJ2-7; size: -; V: TRBV4-2; D: -; CDR3: CASSQAADKRYEQYF; DNA: TGTGCCAGCAGCCAAGCCGCGGACAAGAGATACGAGCAGTACTTC
J: TRBJ1-1; size: many; V: TRBV12-3/TRBV12-4; D: -; CDR3: CASSLNVGWNTEAFF; DNA: TGTGCCAGCAGCCTAAACGTGGGGTGGAACACTGAAGCTTTCTTT
J: TRBJ1-1; size: -; V: TRBV9; D: TRBD1; CDR3: CASSVGFTGDTEAFF; DNA: TGTGCCAGCAGCGTAGGATTTACAGGGGACACTGAAGCTTTCTTT
J: TRBJ1-5; size: -; V: TRBV20-1; D: -; CDR3: CSARGHPGRDSWAQHF; DNA: TGCAGTGCTAGAGGCCATCCGGGACGGGATTCTTGGGCCCAGCATTTT
J: TRBJ1-3; size: many; V: TRBV12-3/TRBV12-4; D: -; CDR3: CASSFVPGAFSGNTIYF; DNA: TGTGCCAGCAGTTTTGTCCCAGGGGCCTTCTCTGGAAACACCATATATTTT
J: TRBJ1-1; size: few; V: TRBV18; D: -; CDR3: CASSPLSNTEAFF; DNA: TGTGCCAGCTCTCCCTTATCGAACACTGAAGCTTTCTTT
J: TRBJ1-6; size: -; V: TRBV4-2; D: -; CDR3: CASSQGGASQNSPLHF; DNA: TGTGCCAGCAGCCAAGGAGGGGCGAGTCAGAATTCACCCCTCCACTTT
J: TRBJ1-4; size: -; V: TRBV12-3/TRBV12-4; D: -; CDR3: CASRTWGSREKLFF; DNA: TGTGCCAGCAGGACGTGGGGCAGTCGTGAAAAACTGTTTTTT
J: TRBJ1-2; size: -; V: TRBV5-1; D: -; CDR3: CASSLTGSFDGYTF; DNA: TGCGCCAGCAGCTTGACCGGGTCTTTTGATGGCTACACCTTC
J: TRBJ2-7; size: -; V: TRBV12-3/TRBV12-4; D: -; CDR3: CASRREVGAYEQYF; DNA: TGTGCCAGCAGGAGGGAGGTGGGGGCCTACGAGCAGTACTTC
J: TRBJ2-7; size: -; V: TRBV29-1; D: TRBD1; CDR3: CSVEDRDRGHPYEQYF; DNA: TGCAGCGTTGAAGACCGGGACAGGGGTCATCCCTACGAGCAGTACTTC
J: TRBJ2-7; size: -; V: TRBV29-1; D: -; CDR3: CSVEGTGVGEQYF; DNA: TGCAGCGTTGAAGGAACGGGGGTTGGGGAGCAGTACTTC
J: TRBJ1-1; size: many; V: TRBV12-5; D: -; CDR3: CASGLVELTDRSTEAFF; DNA: TGTGCTAGTGGTTTGGTAGAACTTACCGACAGGAGCACTGAAGCTTTCTTT
J: TRBJ2-1; size: -; V: TRBV20-1; D: TRBD2; CDR3: CSATGTSGPTYNEQFF; DNA: TGCAGTGCCACCGGGACTAGCGGACCCACCTACAATGAGCAGTTCTTC
J: TRBJ2-3; size: -; V: TRBV9; D: -; CDR3: CASSVVGARADTQYF; DNA: TGTGCCAGCAGCGTAGTAGGGGCCCGAGCAGATACGCAGTATTTT
J: TRBJ1-2; size: few; V: TRBV7-9; D: -; CDR3: CASRANYGYTF; DNA: TGTGCCAGCAGGGCGAACTATGGCTACACCTTC
J: TRBJ2-1; size: -; V: TRBV15; D: -; CDR3: CATSRDPTWVLSSYNEQFF; DNA: TGTGCCACCAGCAGAGATCCCACGTGGGTCCTTAGCTCCTACAATGAGCAGTTCTTC
J: TRBJ1-1; size: -; V: TRBV28; D: TRBD1; CDR3: CASSSRKDRGAGLNTEAFF; DNA: TGTGCCAGCAGTTCACGGAAAGACAGGGGGGCTGGTTTGAACACTGAAGCTTTCTTT
J: TRBJ2-3; size: -; V: TRBV12-3/TRBV12-4; D: TRBD2; CDR3: CASRATSGSPDTQYF; DNA: TGTGCCAGCAGGGCTACTAGCGGCTCCCCAGATACGCAGTATTTT
J: TRBJ1-2; size: -; V: TRBV5-1; D: -; CDR3: CASSLDTAYGYTF; DNA: TGCGCCAGCAGCTTGGATACAGCCTATGGCTACACCTTC
J: TRBJ2-7; size: few; V: TRBV20-1; D: -; CDR3: CSATSDPYEQYF; DNA: TGCAGTGCTACTAGCGACCCCTACGAGCAGTACTTC
J: TRBJ1-2; size: -; V: TRBV7-2; D: TRBD1; CDR3: CASSSISGTAYGYTF; DNA: TGTGCCAGCAGCTCTATTTCCGGGACAGCCTATGGCTACACCTTC
J: TRBJ2-7; size: few; V: TRBV3-1; D: TRBD2; CDR3: CASSQDSPGLVLSYEQYF; DNA: TGTGCCAGCAGCCAAGATAGCCCCGGACTAGTTCTCTCCTACGAGCAGTACTTC
J: TRBJ2-3; size: few; V: TRBV10-3; D: TRBD2; CDR3: CAISVGLAGVDTQYF; DNA: TGTGCCATCAGTGTGGGACTAGCGGGGGTAGATACGCAGTATTTT
J: TRBJ2-5; size: -; V: TRBV5-1; D: -; CDR3: CASSLGGVPETQYF; DNA: TGCGCCAGCAGCTTGGGAGGGGTCCCAGAGACCCAGTACTTC
J: TRBJ2-7; size: -; V: TRBV6-5; D: TRBD1; CDR3: CASARDSLLEQYF; DNA: TGTGCCAGCGCCAGGGACAGTCTACTCGAGCAGTACTTC
J: TRBJ1-1; size: few; V: TRBV27; D: -; CDR3: CASSLNGVNTEAFF; DNA: TGTGCCAGCAGTTTAAATGGGGTGAACACTGAAGCTTTCTTT
J: TRBJ2-7; size: -; V: TRBV6-1; D: -; CDR3: CASSEAEGRQTRSYEQYF; DNA: TGTGCCAGCAGTGAAGCCGAAGGACGGCAGACTCGCTCCTACGAGCAGTACTTC
J: TRBJ1-1; size: many; V: TRBV5-6; D: -; CDR3: CASSLRGGEAEAFF; DNA: TGTGCCAGCAGCCTAAGGGGGGGCGAGGCTGAAGCTTTCTTT
J: TRBJ1-4; size: -; V: TRBV5-1; D: -; CDR3: CASSSLDSATNEKLFF; DNA: TGCGCCAGCAGCTCACTTGATTCTGCAACTAATGAAAAACTGTTTTTT
J: TRBJ1-5; size: -; V: TRBV5-1; D: TRBD1; CDR3: CASSLQGQGNQPQHF; DNA: TGCGCCAGCAGCTTACAGGGGCAAGGCAATCAGCCCCAGCATTTT
J: TRBJ2-3; size: -; V: TRBV24-1; D: TRBD1; CDR3: CATSDPGQGSDTQYF; DNA: TGTGCCACCAGTGATCCCGGACAGGGGTCAGATACGCAGTATTTT
J: TRBJ1-2; size: -; V: TRBV5-6; D: -; CDR3: CASSLGRFYGYTF; DNA: TGTGCCAGCAGCTTGGGCAGGTTCTATGGCTACACCTTC
J: TRBJ2-1; size: -; V: TRBV7-2; D: -; CDR3: CASSDGGGAPYNEQFF; DNA: TGTGCCAGCAGCGACGGAGGAGGGGCTCCCTACAATGAGCAGTTCTTC
J: TRBJ2-3; size: few; V: TRBV5-1; D: -; CDR3: CASSLDPAGVSTDTQYF; DNA: TGCGCCAGCAGCTTGGATCCTGCAGGCGTTAGCACAGATACGCAGTATTTT
J: TRBJ2-1; size: few; V: TRBV3-2; D: -; CDR3: CASPRTRNNEQFF; DNA: TGTGCCAGCCCAAGGACACGGAACAATGAGCAGTTCTTC
J: TRBJ1-4; size: few; V: TRBV29-1; D: TRBD1; CDR3: CSGRGDATNEKLFF; DNA: TGCAGCGGCAGGGGGGACGCAACTAATGAAAAACTGTTTTTT
J: TRBJ2-1; size: -; V: TRBV3-1; D: -; CDR3: CASSQEGIFGAVVF; DNA: TGTGCCAGCAGCCAAGAGGGGATATTTGGAGCAGTCGTCTTC
J: TRBJ1-1; size: many; V: TRBV9; D: TRBD1; CDR3: CASSGGTGGTEAFF; DNA: TGTGCCAGCAGCGGTGGGACAGGGGGCACTGAAGCTTTCTTT
J: TRBJ2-1; size: -; V: TRBV4-1; D: -; CDR3: CASSQVLGEQFF; DNA: TGCGCCAGCAGCCAAGTTTTGGGTGAGCAGTTCTTC
J: TRBJ2-2; size: -; V: TRBV6-5; D: TRBD1; CDR3: CASEDGTATGELFF; DNA: TGTGCCAGCGAAGACGGGACAGCGACCGGGGAGCTGTTTTTT
J: TRBJ2-1; size: -; V: TRBV7-8; D: TRBD2; CDR3: CASSLAGGVPEQFF; DNA: TGTGCCAGCAGCTTAGCGGGGGGGGTTCCGGAGCAGTTCTTC